The sequence of this T cell receptor (beta chain) was determined in a study of T cell responses to AZD1222 COVID-19 vaccine. Study-wide background: Second-dose recipients at about 4 or about 12 weeks were treated as one pooled group. Study conclusions and caveats: Only 6 or 7 people who got AZD1222 tested seropositive at baseline. In all cases, repertoires were sampled only after the peak T cell response. Females made up more of the donors, who were largely white British, and clonal diversity may have come out too low.

As concerns this clone: Its antigen is as yet unknown.

Sequencing was performed with immunoSEQ multiplex PCR; in TCRdb, only in-frame clones are kept and a portion is missing. The sample lists about 130,000 clones; approximately 84% were seen once. CDR3 length: 14 residues. V lost 11 bases, J lost 7 bases, and 21 bases lay in between. CDR1 LNHDA and CDR2 SQIVND come from the germline V gene (reference sequence). The clonotype originates from an adult in good health. Here the sequenced sample was peripheral blood, taken on day 0 of AZD1222 vaccination. The genes are TRBV19 and TRBJ2-1; possibly TRBD2 for D (7 bases). The CDR3 region is CAADSGGLGNEQFF. CDR3 coding DNA: TGTGCCGCGGACTCGGGGGGCCTTGGGAATGAGCAGTTCTTC.